This TCR beta chain was captured by sequencing in a study of shared clonotypes between healthy human individuals. Across the study: The composition of the donors was two women and a few men aged 18 to 49. Notes on the study in general: Some clonotypes were shared by all four sorted-subset donors, while others were not shared. The non-shared ones had lower generation probabilities than the shared ones.

Points on this clone: The antigen is undetermined.

Deletions cut 1 base from V and 7 bases from J, with 14 bases between. This CDR3 comprises 15 residues. From germline, CDR1 is SEHNR and CDR2 FQNEAQ (reference sequence). The deep-level immunoSEQ assay was used. Authors' data handling: As immunoSEQ supplied junction-only sequences (without quality scores), filtering differed. TCRdb keeps only in-frame clones here, not all; method: immunoSEQ multiplex PCR. V and J calls and clone size follow that table, whereas D and trimming were derived from the DNA. The repertoire holds a few million clones, with roughly nine tenths as singletons. Sequencing was done on a sample of naive CD4+ T cells sorted from blood. As for subset: CD45RA+ positively selected. V and J are TRBV7-9 and TRBJ1-5; possible D gene TRBD1, 5 bases. The source of this sequence is a man aged 18 to 29 in good health. The CDR3 DNA sequence: TGTGCCAGCAGCTTAGGAGGGGAGGCGGTCCAGCCCCAGCATTTT. Amino acids: CASSLGGEAVQPQHF.